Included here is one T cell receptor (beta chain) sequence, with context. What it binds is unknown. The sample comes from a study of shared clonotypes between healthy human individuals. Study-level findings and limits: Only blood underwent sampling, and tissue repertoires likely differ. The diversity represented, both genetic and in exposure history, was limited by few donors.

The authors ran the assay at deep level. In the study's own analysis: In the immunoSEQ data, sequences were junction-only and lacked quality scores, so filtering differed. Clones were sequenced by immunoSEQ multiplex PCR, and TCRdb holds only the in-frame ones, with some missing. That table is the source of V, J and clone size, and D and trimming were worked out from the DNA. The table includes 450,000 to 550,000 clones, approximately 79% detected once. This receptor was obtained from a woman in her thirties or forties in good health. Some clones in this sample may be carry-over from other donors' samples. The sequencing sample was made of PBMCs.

The CDR3 bases are TGTGCCAGCAGTGCACAGAGATGGAATCAGCCCCAGCATTTT. It yields the protein CASSAQRWNQPQHF. This chain connects TRBV6-1 to TRBJ1-5; D call uncertain. The ends were cut back, 4 bases at V and 4 bases at J, with 11 bases in the middle. CDR1 and CDR2 (germline): MNHNS, SASEGT. CDR3 size: 14 residues.